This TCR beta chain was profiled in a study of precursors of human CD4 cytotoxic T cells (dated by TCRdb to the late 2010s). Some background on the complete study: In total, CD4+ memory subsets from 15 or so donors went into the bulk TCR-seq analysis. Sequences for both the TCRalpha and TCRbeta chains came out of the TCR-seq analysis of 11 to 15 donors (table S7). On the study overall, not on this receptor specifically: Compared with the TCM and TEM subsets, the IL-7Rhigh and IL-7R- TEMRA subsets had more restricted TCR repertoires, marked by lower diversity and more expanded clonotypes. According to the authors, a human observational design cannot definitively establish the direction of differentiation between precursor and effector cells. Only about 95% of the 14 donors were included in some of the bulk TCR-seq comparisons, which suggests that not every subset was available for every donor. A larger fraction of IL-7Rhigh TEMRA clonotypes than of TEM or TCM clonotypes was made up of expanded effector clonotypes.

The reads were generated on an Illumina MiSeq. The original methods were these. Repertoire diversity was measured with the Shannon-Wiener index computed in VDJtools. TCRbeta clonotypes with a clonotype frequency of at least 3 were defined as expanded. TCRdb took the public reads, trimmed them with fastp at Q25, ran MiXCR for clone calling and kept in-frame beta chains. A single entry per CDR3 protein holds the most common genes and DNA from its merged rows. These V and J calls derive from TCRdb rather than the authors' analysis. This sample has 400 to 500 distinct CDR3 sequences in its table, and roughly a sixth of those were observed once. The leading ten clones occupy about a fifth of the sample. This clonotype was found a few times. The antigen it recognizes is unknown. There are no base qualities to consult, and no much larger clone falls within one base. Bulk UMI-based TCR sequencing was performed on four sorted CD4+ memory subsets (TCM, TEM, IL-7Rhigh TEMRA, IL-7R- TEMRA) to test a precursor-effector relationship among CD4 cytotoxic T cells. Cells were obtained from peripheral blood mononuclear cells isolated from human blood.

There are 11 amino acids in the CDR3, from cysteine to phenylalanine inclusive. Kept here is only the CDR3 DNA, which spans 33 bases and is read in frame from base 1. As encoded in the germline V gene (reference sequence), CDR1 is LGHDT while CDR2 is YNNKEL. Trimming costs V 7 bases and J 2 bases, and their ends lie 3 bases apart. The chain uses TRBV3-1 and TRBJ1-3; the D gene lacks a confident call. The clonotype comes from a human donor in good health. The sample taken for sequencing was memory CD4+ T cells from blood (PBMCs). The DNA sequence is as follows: TGTGCCAGCACAACTGGAAACACCATATATTTT. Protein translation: CASTTGNTIYF.